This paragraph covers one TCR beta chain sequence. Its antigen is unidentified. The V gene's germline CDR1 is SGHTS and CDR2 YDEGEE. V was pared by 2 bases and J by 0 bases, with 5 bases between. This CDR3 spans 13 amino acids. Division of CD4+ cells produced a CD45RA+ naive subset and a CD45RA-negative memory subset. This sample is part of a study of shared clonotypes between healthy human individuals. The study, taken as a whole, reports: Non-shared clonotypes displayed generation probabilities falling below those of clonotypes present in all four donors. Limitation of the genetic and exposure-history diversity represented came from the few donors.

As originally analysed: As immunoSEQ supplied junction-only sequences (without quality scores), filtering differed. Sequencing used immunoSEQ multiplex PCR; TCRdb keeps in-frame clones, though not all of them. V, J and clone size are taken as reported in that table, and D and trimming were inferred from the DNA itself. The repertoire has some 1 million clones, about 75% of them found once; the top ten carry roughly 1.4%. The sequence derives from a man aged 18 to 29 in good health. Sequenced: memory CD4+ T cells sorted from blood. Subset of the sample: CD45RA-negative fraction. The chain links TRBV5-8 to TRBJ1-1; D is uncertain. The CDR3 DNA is TGTGCCAGCAGCTTAGTAATGAACACTGAAGCTTTCTTT. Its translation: CASSLVMNTEAFF. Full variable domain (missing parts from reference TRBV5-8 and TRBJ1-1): EAGVTQSPTHLIKTRGQQATLRCSPISGHTSVYWYQQALGLGLQFLLWYDEGEERNRGNFPPRFSGRQFPNYSSELNVNALELEDSALYLCASSLVMNTEAFFGQGTRLTVV.